A single sample gave rise to the 22 T cell receptor beta chains below, sequenced in a study of blood T cells in healthy people across ages. The use of a sample-barcoded 5' primer and a J-beta primer mix characterized a second PCR of about 7 to 12 cycles. TCRdb re-called the 5' RACE reads with MiXCR, one entry per CDR3 protein. The table lists 1.5 million to 2 million distinct CDR3 sequences, around 48% of them singletons. The sample was blood. The receptors come from a woman aged 40 to 50 in good health.

This clonotype was seen only a few times. The chain links TRBV4-3 to TRBJ1-6; D not certain. This CDR3 has 16 amino acids. CDR1 and CDR2 (germline): LGHNA, YSLEER. Trimming removed 0 bases from V and 10 bases from J, with 16 bases in between. The chain's CDR3 is CASSQEPPKGKSPLHF. CDR3 DNA: TGCGCCAGCAGCCAAGAGCCACCTAAAGGGAAATCACCCCTCCACTTT.

CDR3 nucleotide sequence: TGCAGCGTACACAGAATTACAGATACGCAGTATTTT. Amino acids: CSVHRITDTQYF. The chain combines TRBV29-1 with TRBJ2-3; D not resolved. The CDR3 has 12 residues. Germline V lookup: CDR1 SQVTM, CDR2 ANQGSEA. V lost 6 bases and J 3 bases, leaving 10 bases between the germline ends.

The rearrangement joins TRBV27 to TRBJ1-5; D is uncertain. V was pared by 5 bases and J by 5 bases, with 10 bases between. Germline V gives CDR1 MNHEY, CDR2 SMNVEV (reference sequence). CDR3 length: 13 amino acids. The CDR3 nucleotides read TGTGCCAGCAGTGTATGGCGGGATCAGCCCCAGCATTTT. This sequence encodes CASSVWRDQPQHF.

This clonotype was seen a few times. The CDR3 loop is CSVLDGSSYEQYF. The CDR3 DNA follows: TGCAGCGTTCTGGATGGGAGCTCCTACGAGCAGTACTTC. The chain combines TRBV29-1 with TRBJ2-7; weak D call: TRBD2 (5 bases). This CDR3 spans 13 amino acids. Germline loops: CDR1 SQVTM, CDR2 ANQGSEA. Trimming pared 5 bases from V and 0 bases from J, leaving 11 bases between.

This clonotype appeared a few times. The chain has TRBV12-3 or TRBV12-4 and TRBJ1-5; D perhaps matches TRBD1 (5 bases). Trimming pared 1 base from V and 5 bases from J, leaving 12 bases between. The CDR3 length is 15 residues. The CDR3 sequence is CASSLGGQGDQPQHF. The CDR3, as DNA: TGTGCCAGCAGTTTAGGCGGGCAGGGTGATCAGCCCCAGCATTTT.

This clonotype was observed a few times. The chain couples TRBV7-9 to TRBJ1-2; 8 bases are shared with TRBD1. The germline CDR1 and CDR2 sequences are SEHNR and FQNEAQ (reference sequence). Trimming at V came to 5 bases and at J to 4 bases, leaving 9 bases not matched to a gene. CDR3 length: 15 amino acids. This CDR3 reads CASSPADRVVYGYTF. CDR3 coding DNA: TGTGCCAGCAGCCCAGCGGACAGGGTTGTCTATGGCTACACCTTC.

V gene TRBV20-1 combines with J gene TRBJ2-7; 7 bases match TRBD1. The CDR3 spans 14 residues. The germline V gene encodes CDR1 DFQATT and CDR2 SNEGSKA (reference sequence). The V and J ends lost 3 bases and 2 bases, in that order; junction bases with no gene match: 7. CDR3 DNA sequence: TGCAGTGCTAGTCCCCGGACAGGAGCCTACGAGCAGTACTTC. Its protein is CSASPRTGAYEQYF.

For this clonotype: A junction boundary mismatches the germline segment, possibly from a read error. The genes are TRBV20-1 and TRBJ2-3; D may correspond to TRBD1 or TRBD2 (5 bases each). The CDR3 covers 13 residues. Germline lookup yields CDR1 DFQATT and CDR2 SNEGSKA (reference sequence). CDR3 bases: TGCAGCCTTGCTAGGACTGTCACAGGTACGCAGTATTTT. This translates into CSLARTVTGTQYF.

The V call is TRBV20-1, the J call TRBJ2-5; TRBD2 matches 12 bases. The V gene's germline CDR1 is DFQATT and CDR2 SNEGSKA (reference sequence). J was trimmed by 2 bases and V by 0 bases; bases with no gene match: 7. The CDR3 runs to 17 residues. CDR3: CSARDSRGLAGQETQYF. CDR3 coding DNA: TGCAGTGCTAGAGATAGCCGAGGACTAGCGGGGCAAGAGACCCAGTACTTC.

This chain joins TRBV20-1 and TRBJ2-7; TRBD1 matches at 10 bases. The V gene end was trimmed by 6 bases and the J gene end by 3 bases; junction bases not matched to a gene: 8. From germline, CDR1 is DFQATT and CDR2 SNEGSKA (reference sequence). This CDR3 spans 14 amino acids. The CDR3 DNA reads as TGCAGTGCCCGAGGGGGACAGGGGAACTACGAGCAGTACTTC. This encodes CSARGGQGNYEQYF.

The chain couples TRBV20-1 to TRBJ2-1; 8 bases fit TRBD1. The J segment lost 3 bases and the V segment lost 3 bases, leaving 10 bases of the junction unmatched. The CDR3 covers 16 residues. Germline assignment: CDR1 DFQATT and CDR2 SNEGSKA (reference sequence). CDR3 sequence (DNA): TGCAGTGCTAGGGCTGGACAGGGCCCGAACTACAATGAGCAGTTCTTC. Its translation: CSARAGQGPNYNEQFF.

This clonotype has a handful of counts. The V call is TRBV18, the J call TRBJ2-5; 9 nucleotides match TRBD1. The DNA end is a closer match to TRBJ2-7, so the J assignment may be wrong. The CDR3 is 16 amino acids. The germline V gene encodes CDR1 KGHSH and CDR2 LQKENI. CDR3 amino acids: CASSPFLGQGTYEQYF. CDR3 bases: TGTGCCAGCTCACCATTCTTGGGACAGGGTACCTACGAGCAGTACTTC.

The chain employs TRBV7-2 and TRBJ2-3; 8 bases agree with TRBD2. Germline values: CDR1 SGHTA, CDR2 FQGNSA. V lost 0 bases, J lost 1 base, and 9 bases stayed unmatched. This CDR3 contains 18 residues. The CDR3 spells CASSLAPGRRGGTDTQYF. CDR3 in DNA: TGTGCCAGCAGCTTAGCCCCCGGGAGGCGGGGGGGCACAGATACGCAGTATTTT.

This clonotype was observed a few times. This chain links TRBV20-1 with TRBJ2-5; D call uncertain. Trimming cost V 6 bases and J 4 bases, with 15 bases left between them. The length of the CDR3 is 13 residues. CDR1 is DFQATT and CDR2 is SNEGSKA in the germline V gene (reference sequence). This chain's CDR3 is CSANYLNGETQYF. The CDR3 bases are TGCAGTGCCAACTACCTAAACGGAGAGACCCAGTACTTC.

The chain recombines TRBV28 with TRBJ2-7; TRBD1 is a possible D gene (5 bases). Between the trimmed V and J ends, which lost 3 bases and 6 bases, there was a span of 12 bases. The CDR3 length is 13 residues. The germline V gene has CDR1 MDHEN and CDR2 SYDVKM. The CDR3, as DNA: TGTGCCAGCAGTTTCTTCAGGGTCGGCGAGCAGTACTTC. Protein: CASSFFRVGEQYF.

The chain uses TRBV20-1 and TRBJ2-5; D may be TRBD1 or TRBD2 (6 bases each). The better agreement between TRBJ2-7 and the DNA end casts doubt on the J call. The CDR3 has 16 residues. Germline lookup yields CDR1 DFQATT and CDR2 SNEGSKA (reference sequence). Here the CDR3 DNA reads TGCAGTGCTAGAGGGGTTAGGGGGGCGGCCTCTTACGAGCAGTACTTC. Encoded protein: CSARGVRGAASYEQYF.

The V call is TRBV10-3, the J call TRBJ2-7; 10 positions agree with TRBD1. The CDR3 is 15 residues long. Germline V CDR1 and CDR2: ENHRY, SYGVKD. The V segment lost 2 bases and the J segment 0 bases; nucleotides outside the gene matches: 1. The CDR3 sequence: CAISEDRGLSYEQYF. For the CDR3, the DNA is TGTGCCATCAGTGAGGACAGGGGGCTCTCCTACGAGCAGTACTTC.

The V call is TRBV20-1, the J call TRBJ2-4, with 13 bases that match TRBD2. The J call is in doubt because the DNA end fits TRBJ2-5 better. The CDR3 runs 14 residues. From germline, CDR1 is DFQATT and CDR2 SNEGSKA (reference sequence). CDR3 residues: CSADGLAGEETQYF. The CDR3 region has the DNA TGCAGTGCCGATGGACTAGCGGGGGAAGAGACCCAGTACTTC.

The V and J genes are TRBV4-3 and TRBJ2-5; a weak D match, TRBD2 (5 bases). The germline CDR1 and CDR2 sequences are LGHNA and YSLEER. The CDR3 runs 13 residues. The V gene lost 2 bases and the J gene lost 11 bases, with 15 bases spanning the gap. The CDR3 region has the DNA TGCGCCAGCAGCCAAAGAGGGTTGGGTGAGCAGTACTTC. Translation: CASSQRGLGEQYF.

The rearrangement uses TRBV20-1 and TRBJ1-1, with no clear D. CDR1 is DFQATT and CDR2 is SNEGSKA in the germline V gene (reference sequence). This CDR3 region has 11 residues. This chain's CDR3 is CTKIKNTEAFF. The CDR3 coding sequence is TGCACAAAGATTAAGAACACTGAAGCTTTCTTT.

CDR3 region: CSAKRQGDNTGELFF. In DNA, the CDR3 is TGCAGTGCTAAACGACAGGGGGATAACACCGGGGAGCTGTTTTTT. The rearrangement uses TRBV20-1 and TRBJ2-2, with 9 nucleotides matching TRBD1. Germline V gene sequence: CDR1 DFQATT, CDR2 SNEGSKA (reference sequence). This CDR3 is built from 15 residues. Unmatched junction bases numbered 5, after V lost 4 bases and J lost 2 bases.

The chain combines TRBV20-1 with TRBJ2-3; D call uncertain. Germline assignment: CDR1 DFQATT and CDR2 SNEGSKA (reference sequence). V lost 6 bases to trimming and J lost 4 bases, with 20 bases between them. The CDR3 spans 15 residues. The CDR3 DNA reads TGCAGTGCCGGATCCCCTCGGACGGGCGCAGATACGCAGTATTTT. Residues: CSAGSPRTGADTQYF.